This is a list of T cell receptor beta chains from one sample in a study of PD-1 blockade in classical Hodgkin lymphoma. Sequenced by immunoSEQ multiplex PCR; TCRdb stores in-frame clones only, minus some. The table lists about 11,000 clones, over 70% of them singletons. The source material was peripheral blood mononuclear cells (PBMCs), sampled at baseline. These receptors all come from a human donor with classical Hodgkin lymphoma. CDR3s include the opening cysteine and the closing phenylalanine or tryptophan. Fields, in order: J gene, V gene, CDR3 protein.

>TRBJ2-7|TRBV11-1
CASSLAGLAGEYEQYF
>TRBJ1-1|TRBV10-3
CAISEGAPQAFF
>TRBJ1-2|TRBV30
CAWSFGGGGYTF
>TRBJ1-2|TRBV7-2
CASSLDSYGYTF
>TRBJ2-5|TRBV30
CAWSVLEETQYF
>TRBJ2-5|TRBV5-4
CASSTRTSGGAVFETQYF
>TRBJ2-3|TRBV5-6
CASSLVTRTDTQYF
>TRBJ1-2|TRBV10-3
CAISVQGGYGYTF
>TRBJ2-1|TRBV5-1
CASSLEGGTYNEQFF
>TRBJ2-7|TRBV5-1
CASTRSDRGHYEQYF
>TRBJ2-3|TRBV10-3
CATGGTSTDTQYF
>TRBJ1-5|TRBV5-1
CASRPTGGNQPQHF
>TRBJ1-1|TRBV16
CASSPRTGWFDEAFF
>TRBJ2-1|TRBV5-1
CASSSGAGSNEQFF
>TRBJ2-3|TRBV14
CASSQAIGGVNTDTQYF
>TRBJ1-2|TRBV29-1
CSVEPTGNNYGYTF
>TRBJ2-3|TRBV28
CASNSRLGDTQYF
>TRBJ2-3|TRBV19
CASSIRLGPRTSKNF
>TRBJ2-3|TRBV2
CASSLGGADTDTQYF
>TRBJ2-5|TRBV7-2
CASSGGAGGRETQYF
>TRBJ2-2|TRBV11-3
CASSPRGRNTGELFF
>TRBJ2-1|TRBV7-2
CASTQAFGFYNEQFF
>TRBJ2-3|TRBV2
CASRGLPDTQYF
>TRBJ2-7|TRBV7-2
CASSLGSYYEQYF
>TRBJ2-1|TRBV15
CATGPSRGSFDEQFF
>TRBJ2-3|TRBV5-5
CASSAAGRLTDTQYF
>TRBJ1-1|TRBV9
CASSPQTAITNTEAFF
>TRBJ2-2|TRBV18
CASSAAVLAGNGELFF
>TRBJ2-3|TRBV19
CASSMGFTDTQYF
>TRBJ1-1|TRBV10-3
CAISPTGRSEAFF
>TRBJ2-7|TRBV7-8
CASSPQTSGMYEQYF
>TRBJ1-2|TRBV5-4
CASSGTGRDGYTF
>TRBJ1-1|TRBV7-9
CASSFDGGNAEAFF
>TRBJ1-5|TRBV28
CASSQGPQPQHF
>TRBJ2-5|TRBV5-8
CASSLGTSGGPGETQYF
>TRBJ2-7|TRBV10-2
CARGGGRSYEQYF
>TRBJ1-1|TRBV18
CASSEGLNTEAFF
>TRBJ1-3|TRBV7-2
CASSRPGTRNTIYF
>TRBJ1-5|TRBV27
CASSQTQGKGNQPQHF
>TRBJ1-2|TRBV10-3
CAISGVAGSGYGYTF
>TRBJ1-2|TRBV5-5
CASSFGAGGNYGYTF
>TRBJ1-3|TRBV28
CASSLGGAGNTIYF
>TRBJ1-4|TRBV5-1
CASSLIQGRNEKLFF
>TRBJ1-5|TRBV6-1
CASDRAGGNQPQHF
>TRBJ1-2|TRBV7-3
CASSLGGGAYGYTF
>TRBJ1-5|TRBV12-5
CASGLESNQPQHF
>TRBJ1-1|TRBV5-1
CASSFDRGTEAFF
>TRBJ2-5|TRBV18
CASSMTLQETQYF
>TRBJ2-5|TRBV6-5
CASSPGTGVFNAQYF
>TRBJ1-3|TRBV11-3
CASSPEYGNTIYF
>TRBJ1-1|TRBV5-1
CASSLRENTEAFF
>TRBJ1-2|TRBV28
CASSLTDRAYGYTF
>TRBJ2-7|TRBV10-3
CAISEAAGGSDNEQYF